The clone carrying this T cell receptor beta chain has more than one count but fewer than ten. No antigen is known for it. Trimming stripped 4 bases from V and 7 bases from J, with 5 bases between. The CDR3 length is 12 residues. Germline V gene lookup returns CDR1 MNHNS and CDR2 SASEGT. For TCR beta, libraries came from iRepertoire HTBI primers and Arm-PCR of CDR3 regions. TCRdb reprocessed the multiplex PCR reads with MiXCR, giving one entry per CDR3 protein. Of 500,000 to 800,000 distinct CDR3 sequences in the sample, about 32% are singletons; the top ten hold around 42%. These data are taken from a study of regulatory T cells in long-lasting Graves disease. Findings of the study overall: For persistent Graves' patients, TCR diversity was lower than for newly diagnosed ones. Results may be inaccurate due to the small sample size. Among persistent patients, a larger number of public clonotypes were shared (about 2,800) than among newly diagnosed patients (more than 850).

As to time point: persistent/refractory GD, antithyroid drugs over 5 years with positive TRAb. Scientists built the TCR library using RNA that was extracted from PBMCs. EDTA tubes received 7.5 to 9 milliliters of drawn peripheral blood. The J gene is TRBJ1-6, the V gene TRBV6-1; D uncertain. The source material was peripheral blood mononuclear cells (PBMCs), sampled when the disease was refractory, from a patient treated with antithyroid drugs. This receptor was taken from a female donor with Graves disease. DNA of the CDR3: TGTGCCAGCAGTGGATTGAATTCACCCCTCCACTTT. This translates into CASSGLNSPLHF.